The rows below give T cell receptor beta chains drawn from one sample of a study of blood T cells in healthy people across ages. TCRdb reprocessed the 5' RACE reads via MiXCR and lists one record per CDR3 protein. The sample has 1.5 million to 2 million distinct CDR3 sequences; 25% to 30% are singletons. Sequencing was done on a sample of blood. The receptor source for this set is a woman aged 25 to 39 in good health. Both conserved end residues are part of each CDR3. A D gene is named only where the DNA matches it firmly. A clone size is listed for some rows: how often the clone was seen (once, few, many), or a class if it is expanded.

>13|TRBD1|TRBJ1-1|NA|TRBV5-6
CANIGTGGTEAFF
>16|NA|TRBJ2-5|few|TRBV6-6
CASSYRRDNPQGTQYF
>13|NA|TRBJ1-6|few|TRBV20-1
CSARDPANSPLHF
>15|TRBD1|TRBJ1-2|NA|TRBV4-2
CASSQSGQGDYGYTF
>15|NA|TRBJ2-5|NA|TRBV20-1
CSARDFESGQETQYF
>13|NA|TRBJ1-1|NA|TRBV29-1
CSGLEGTNTEAFF
>14|NA|TRBJ2-7|NA|TRBV5-1
CASSLDGTLLEQYF
>16|TRBD2|TRBJ2-3|NA|TRBV5-1
CASSSKGLGHTDTQYF
>14|NA|TRBJ2-1|NA|TRBV5-1
CASSSEGGDNEQFF
>15|NA|TRBJ1-2|few|TRBV12-3/TRBV12-4
CASSLTQGPNYGYTF
>15|TRBD2|TRBJ2-1|few|TRBV9
CASSPFSGGGYEQFF
>16|TRBD1|TRBJ2-1|few|TRBV18
CASSPVRTGAGNEQFF
>17|TRBD2|TRBJ2-1|NA|TRBV18
CASSPLTGTSAYNEQFF